This T cell receptor (beta chain) was observed in a study of T cells in Graves' hyperthyroidism and ophthalmopathy. Study details: The authors collected peripheral blood at initial diagnosis, before any treatment.

This CDR3 has 12 amino acids. Germline-derived CDR1 and CDR2 are SNHLY and FYNNEI. Trimming took off 5 bases at V and 6 bases at J, with 10 bases between the two ends. This clonotype was found many times. Fresh peripheral blood, roughly 9.8 ml of it, supplied the PBMCs. Amplification of TCR beta CDR3 regions used RNA as the template. HTBI primers were the set used in a first-round RT-PCR of the TCR CDR3. TCRdb redid the calling of the multiplex PCR reads with MiXCR, one entry per CDR3 protein. Among hundreds of thousands of distinct CDR3 sequences, around 15% were seen once, and the ten largest hold about a tenth.

The receptor was isolated from a young woman with Graves' hyperthyroidism. Material: blood. The chain uses TRBV2 and TRBJ1-2; no reliable D call. This CDR3 reads CASSRVNDGYTF. The CDR3 DNA follows: TGTGCCAGCAGTCGTGTCAATGATGGCTACACCTTC.